A selection of T cell receptor beta chains follows, all from one sample in a study of cytomegalovirus exposure and HLA in healthy donors. Clones were read by immunoSEQ multiplex PCR, and TCRdb kept only the in-frame ones, dropping some. The sample lists about 210,000 clones, over 75% occurring once. The specimen was PBMCs. All receptors come from a male donor in good health and CMV-seronegative. Both conserved end residues are part of each CDR3. A D gene is named only where the DNA matches it firmly. The size field is filled for only some rows; it gives once, few, many or a size class.

>-|TRBV5-1|TRBJ2-5|once
TGCGCCAGCAGTTTTATTACAGGGTCGGAGACCCAGTACTTC
CASSFITGSETQYF
>TRBD2|TRBV10-3|TRBJ2-5|few
TGTGCCATCAGTGGGGGGACTAGCGGCCAAGAGACCCAGTACTTC
CAISGGTSGQETQYF
>-|TRBV5-1|TRBJ2-1|-
TGCGCCAGCAGCTCCCAGGGTTCCTACAATGAGCAGTTCTTC
CASSSQGSYNEQFF
>-|TRBV6-1|TRBJ1-1|-
TGTGCCAGCAGTGACGGCGGGGGGAGAAACACTGAAGCTTTCTTT
CASSDGGGRNTEAFF
>TRBD1|TRBV7-2|TRBJ2-1|-
TGTGCCAGCAGCCGAGGGGGCAGGGGCTACAATGAGCAGTTCTTC
CASSRGGRGYNEQFF
>-|TRBV27|TRBJ2-3|-
TGTGCCAGCAGTTTTACGAGAACTAGCACAGATACGCAGTATTTT
CASSFTRTSTDTQYF
>TRBD2|TRBV29-1|TRBJ2-7|-
TGCAGCGTTGCGGCGGGGGGCTTGTACGAGCAGTACTTC
CSVAAGGLYEQYF
>-|TRBV10-3|TRBJ1-4|-
TGTGCCATCAGTGCAGGGGTAACTAATGAAAAACTGTTTTTT
CAISAGVTNEKLFF
>-|TRBV5-4|TRBJ2-7|once
TGTGCCAGCAGCTTGAACGGCAGGGGCCACTCCTACGAGCAGTACTTC
CASSLNGRGHSYEQYF
>TRBD1|TRBV28|TRBJ2-7|-
TGTGCCAGCAGTACCGGGACAGGAACACTCTGG
CASSTGTGTLW
>TRBD1|TRBV18|TRBJ1-2|-
TGTGCCAGCTCACCAAGGGGGACAGGGACCCTTAACTATGGCTACACCTTC
CASSPRGTGTLNYGYTF
>-|TRBV6-5|TRBJ1-2|-
TGTGCCAGCAGTTACAGCAGGGGAACTGGCTACACCTTC
CASSYSRGTGYTF
>-|TRBV29-1|TRBJ1-1|-
TGCAGCGTCGGCAGGATGAACACTGAAGCTTTCTTT
CSVGRMNTEAFF
>TRBD2|TRBV5-5|TRBJ2-2|-
TGTGCCAGCAGCTTGGCCAGCGGGAGGGCTGGCGGGGAGCTGTTTTTT
CASSLASGRAGGELFF
>TRBD2|TRBV4-3|TRBJ2-2|-
TGCGCCAGCAGCCAACTAACACCTACTAGCGGGGGGGCATCCGGGGAGCTGTTTTTT
CASSQLTPTSGGASGELFF
>TRBD1|TRBV7-9|TRBJ2-7|few
TGTGCCAGCAGCGACACAGGGGGCCGCTACGAGCAGTACTTC
CASSDTGGRYEQYF
>-|TRBV7-9|TRBJ2-1|-
TGTGCCAGCAGCTTCCGGGCCAGGGCCTACAATGAGCAGTTCTTC
CASSFRARAYNEQFF
>-|TRBV7-2|TRBJ2-7|-
TGTGCCAGCAGCTTAAAGGGGCTCCGGCCTGAGCAGTACTTC
CASSLKGLRPEQYF
>TRBD1|TRBV5-8|TRBJ2-5|-
TGTGCCAGCAGCGTCGGGACAGGAGCGATCCAAGAGACCCAGTACTTC
CASSVGTGAIQETQYF
>TRBD1|TRBV30|TRBJ1-2|-
TGTGCCTGGAGTGTAGTACAGGGGGACTATGGCTACACCTTC
CAWSVVQGDYGYTF
>TRBD1|TRBV19|TRBJ1-2|-
TGTGCCAGTAGTCCCCAGGGGGAACAATATGGCTACACCTTC
CASSPQGEQYGYTF
>TRBD2|TRBV7-9|TRBJ2-3|-
TGTGCCAGCAGCTCACTAGCGGGGGGGAGCACAGATACGCAGTATTTT
CASSSLAGGSTDTQYF
>-|TRBV2|TRBJ2-7|-
TGTGCCAGCAGTGAAGCGCTTAGAATCGGCAGGGGTAGGGGAGAGCAGTACTTC
CASSEALRIGRGRGEQYF
>TRBD1|TRBV7-9|TRBJ1-6|-
TGTGCCAGCAGCCCCCGGGACAGGGTGAGGAATTCACCCCTCCACTTT
CASSPRDRVRNSPLHF
>TRBD2|TRBV5-1|TRBJ2-7|-
TGCGCCAGCACCTCTTTGGGCGGGAGTCAAGACGAGCAGTACTTC
CASTSLGGSQDEQYF
>-|TRBV19|TRBJ1-2|-
TGTGCCAGTAGTCAGGTGACCTATGGCTACACCTTC
CASSQVTYGYTF
>-|TRBV5-6|TRBJ2-7|-
TGTGCCAGCAGCCCAGGGTCCAGGGTATCGTACGAGCAGTACTTC
CASSPGSRVSYEQYF
>TRBD1|TRBV18|TRBJ2-2|-
TGTGCCAGCTCAAACGTCGGGGAGGGACAGGGATACACCGGGGAGCTGTTTTTT
CASSNVGEGQGYTGELFF
>TRBD1|TRBV28|TRBJ1-1|-
TGTGCCAGCAGTTCGACGGACAGGGGTGAATCTACTGAAGCTTTCTTT
CASSSTDRGESTEAFF
>TRBD2|TRBV7-3|TRBJ2-7|-
TGTGCCAGCAGCGTCGGGCCTAGCGGGGGCTCCTACGAGCAGTACTTC
CASSVGPSGGSYEQYF
>TRBD1|TRBV28|TRBJ2-1|-
TGTGCCAGCAGTCAACCCCTCGGTCAGGGGGCTGACAATGAGCAGTTCTTC
CASSQPLGQGADNEQFF
>TRBD1|TRBV15|TRBJ2-7|-
TGTGCCACCAGGGCCGGGACAGCATACGAGCAGTACTTC
CATRAGTAYEQYF
>-|TRBV5-1|TRBJ1-3|once
TGCGCCAGCAGCCCTGATCCGGCAGGTGGAAACACCATATATTTT
CASSPDPAGGNTIYF
>-|TRBV7-3|TRBJ2-3|few
TGTGCCAGCAGCTTGAGGGGGACACTCACGGGTGAGGGGCACACAGATACGCAGTATTTT
CASSLRGTLTGEGHTDTQYF
>-|TRBV9|TRBJ2-1|-
TGTGCCAGCAGCGCCAGGGTAGGGCCCTACAATGAGCAGTTCTTC
CASSARVGPYNEQFF
>TRBD1|TRBV5-1|TRBJ1-1|few
TGCGCCAGCAGTCCCGGGACAGGGGGAAGTAGTGAAGCTTTCTTT
CASSPGTGGSSEAFF
>-|TRBV5-5|TRBJ2-1|-
TGTGCCAGCAGCTTGGAACGGCGCAGGGTAATGTACAATGAGCAGTTCTTC
CASSLERRRVMYNEQFF
>TRBD2|TRBV28|TRBJ2-7|-
TGTGCCAGCTCCCCCCCGGGGGGAGTCTCCTACGAGCAGTACTTC
CASSPPGGVSYEQYF
>TRBD2|TRBV19|TRBJ2-1|-
TGTGCCAGTAGTACTCTCGTCTTAGCGGGAGTATCTCTCAATGAGCAGTTCTTC
CASSTLVLAGVSLNEQFF
>-|TRBV4-1|TRBJ2-7|-
TGCGCCAGCAGCCTAGGACAGCCGGGCTACGAGCAGTACTTC
CASSLGQPGYEQYF
>-|TRBV28|TRBJ2-7|-
TGTGCCAGCAGGATGCAGGGGTCCTACGAGCAGTACTTC
CASRMQGSYEQYF
>TRBD1|TRBV29-1|TRBJ2-7|-
TGCAGCGTCAGGACAGGGAGCTCCTACGAGCAGTACTTC
CSVRTGSSYEQYF